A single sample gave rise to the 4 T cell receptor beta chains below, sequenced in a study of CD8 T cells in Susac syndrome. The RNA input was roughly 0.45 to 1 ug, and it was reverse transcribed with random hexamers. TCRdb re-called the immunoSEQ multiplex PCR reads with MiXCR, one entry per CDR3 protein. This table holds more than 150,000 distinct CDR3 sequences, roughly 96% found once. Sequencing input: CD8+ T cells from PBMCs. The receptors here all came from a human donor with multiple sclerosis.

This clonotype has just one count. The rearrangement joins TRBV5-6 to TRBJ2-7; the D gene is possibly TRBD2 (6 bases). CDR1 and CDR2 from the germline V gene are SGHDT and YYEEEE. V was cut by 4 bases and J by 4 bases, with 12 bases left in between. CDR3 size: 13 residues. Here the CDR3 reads CASSGDLAYEQYF. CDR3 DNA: TGTGCCAGCAGCGGCGACCTAGCGTACGAGCAGTACTTC. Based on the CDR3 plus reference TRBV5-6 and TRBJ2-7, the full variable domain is DAGVTQSPTHLIKTRGQQVTLRCSPKSGHDTVSWYQQALGQGPQFIFQYYEEEERQRGNFPDRFSGHQFPNYSSELNVNALLLGDSALYLCASSGDLAYEQYFGPGTRLTVT.

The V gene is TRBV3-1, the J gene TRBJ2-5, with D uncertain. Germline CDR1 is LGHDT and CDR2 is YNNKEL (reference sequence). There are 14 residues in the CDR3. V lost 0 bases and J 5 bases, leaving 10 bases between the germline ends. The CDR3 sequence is CASSQEGFLETQYF. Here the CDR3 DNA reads TGTGCCAGCAGCCAAGAGGGTTTTCTCGAGACCCAGTACTTC.

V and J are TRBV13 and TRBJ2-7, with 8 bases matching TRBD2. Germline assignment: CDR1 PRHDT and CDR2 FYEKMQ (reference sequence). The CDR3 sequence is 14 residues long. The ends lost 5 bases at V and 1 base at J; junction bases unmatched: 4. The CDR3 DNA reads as TGTGCCAGCAGCGCGGGCGGGAGGTCCTACGAGCAGTACGTC. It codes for CASSAGGRSYEQYV.

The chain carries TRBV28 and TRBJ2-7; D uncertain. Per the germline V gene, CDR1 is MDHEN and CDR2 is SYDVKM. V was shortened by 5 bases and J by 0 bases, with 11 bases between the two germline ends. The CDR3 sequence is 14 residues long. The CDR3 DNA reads TGTGCCAGCAGTCCAGCAGGAAACTCCTACGAGCAGTACGTC. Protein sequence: CASSPAGNSYEQYV.